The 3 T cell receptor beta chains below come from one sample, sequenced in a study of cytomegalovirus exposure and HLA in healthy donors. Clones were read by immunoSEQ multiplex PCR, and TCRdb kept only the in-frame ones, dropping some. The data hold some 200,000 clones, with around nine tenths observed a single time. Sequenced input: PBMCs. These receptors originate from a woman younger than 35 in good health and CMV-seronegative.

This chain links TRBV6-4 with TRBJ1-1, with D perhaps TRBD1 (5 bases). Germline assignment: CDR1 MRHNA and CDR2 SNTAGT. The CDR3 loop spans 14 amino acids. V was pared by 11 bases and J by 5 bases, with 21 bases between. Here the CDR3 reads CALMGGCKETEAFF. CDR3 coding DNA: TGTGCCCTTATGGGGGGGTGTAAAGAAACTGAAGCTTTCTTT.

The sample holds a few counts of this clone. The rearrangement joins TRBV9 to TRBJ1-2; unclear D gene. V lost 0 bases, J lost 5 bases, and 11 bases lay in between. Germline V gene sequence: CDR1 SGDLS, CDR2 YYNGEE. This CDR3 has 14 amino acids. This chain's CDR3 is CASSVVDGSYGYTF. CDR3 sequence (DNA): TGTGCCAGCAGCGTAGTTGACGGGAGTTATGGCTACACCTTC.

In DNA, the CDR3 is TGTGCCAGCAGTCTACTAGGACAGGACGCAGATACGCAGTATTTT. Amino acid sequence: CASSLLGQDADTQYF. This sequence joins TRBV27 and TRBJ2-3, with 7 bases identical to TRBD1. CDR1 and CDR2 from the germline V gene are MNHEY and SMNVEV (reference sequence). The V segment lost 5 bases and the J segment 4 bases; nucleotides outside the gene matches: 9. CDR3 length: 15 amino acids.